The 26 T cell receptor beta chains listed next were all sequenced from one sample in a study of T cell responses to AZD1222 COVID-19 vaccine. Sequencing was performed with immunoSEQ multiplex PCR; in TCRdb, only in-frame clones are kept and a portion is missing. The sample lists 150,000 or so clones, about 87% occurring once. The material sequenced was peripheral blood, taken 28 days after the second AZD1222 dose. The receptors derive from an adult who received the AZD1222 COVID-19 vaccine.

The chain has TRBV10-3 and TRBJ2-1; D ambiguous. Trimming stripped 2 bases from V and 4 bases from J, with 9 bases between. The CDR3 loop spans 14 amino acids. Per germline, CDR1 ENHRY and CDR2 SYGVKD. CDR3 amino acids: CAISENNNYNEQFF. CDR3 coding DNA: TGTGCCATCAGTGAGAATAACAATTACAATGAGCAGTTCTTC.

This chain connects TRBV10-3 to TRBJ2-3, with 7 bases lining up with TRBD2. J gave up 0 bases and V 3 bases, and 0 bases lay outside the gene matches. There are 14 residues in the CDR3. CDR1 ENHRY and CDR2 SYGVKD come from the germline V gene. This CDR3 is CAISDSGSTDTQYF. CDR3 nucleotide sequence: TGTGCCATCAGTGATAGCGGGAGCACAGATACGCAGTATTTT.

This chain joins TRBV14 and TRBJ1-1; D not resolved. The V and J ends lost 5 bases and 0 bases respectively, with 7 bases between them. CDR1 and CDR2 (germline): SGHDN, FVKESK. CDR3 length: 13 residues. As DNA, the CDR3 is TGTGCCAGCAGCGGCAACTTGAACACTGAAGCTTTCTTT. It specifies CASSGNLNTEAFF.

The CDR3 coding sequence is TGTGCCTGGAGCGCCGGTCGTGAAGAGCAGTACTTC. Its protein product is CAWSAGREEQYF. The chain couples TRBV30 to TRBJ2-7; no clear D. The germline V and J ends were trimmed by 3 bases and 7 bases, with 13 bases remaining between them. Per the germline V gene, CDR1 is GTSNPN and CDR2 is SVGIG (reference sequence). The CDR3 contains 12 residues.

This clone was seen more than once but under ten times. The chain combines TRBV3-1 (or the pseudogene TRBV3-2) with TRBJ2-1, with 8 bases matching TRBD2. The CDR3 has 13 residues. Germline assignment: CDR1 LGHDT and CDR2 YNNKEL (reference sequence). Losses at the gene ends were 4 bases for V and 8 bases for J; bases not matched to a gene: 4. The chain's CDR3 is CASSPGRADEQFF. The CDR3 coding sequence is TGTGCCAGCAGCCCCGGGAGGGCGGATGAGCAGTTCTTC.

Details on this clone: Germline and junction disagree at one end, which may indicate a read error. The genes are TRBV4-3 and TRBJ2-7; the D is unclear. Germline CDR1 is LGHNA and CDR2 is YSLEER. The CDR3 covers 14 residues. The CDR3 bases are TGCGCCAGCAGCCAATTAACGGAGTCCTCCGAGCAGTACTTC. Protein product: CASSQLTESSEQYF.

The J gene is TRBJ1-6, the V gene TRBV7-3; D gene uncertain. The CDR3 spans 22 residues. Per germline, CDR1 SGHTA and CDR2 FQGTGA. V was cut by 7 bases and J by 8 bases, with 39 bases left in between. In nucleotides, the CDR3 is TGTGCCAGCAACGCGCGAGGTGCAAAGCCCGAGATTAAGGACCTGGCGGATTCACCCCTCCACTTT. This sequence encodes CASNARGAKPEIKDLADSPLHF.

This rearrangement joins TRBV5-8 to TRBJ2-3; TRBD2 aligns across 8 bases. The CDR3 length is 16 residues. J gave up 3 bases and V 1 base, and 7 bases lay outside the gene matches. Germline assignment: CDR1 SGHTS and CDR2 YDEGEE. The CDR3 DNA follows: TGTGCCAGCAGCTTGCCGGGACTAGGGAGGACAGATACGCAGTATTTT. Its translation is CASSLPGLGRTDTQYF.

This chain uses TRBV27 with TRBJ1-1; no reliable D call. Germline V gene sequence: CDR1 MNHEY, CDR2 SMNVEV (reference sequence). There are 13 residues in the CDR3. V lost 6 bases and J lost 0, with 8 bases in between. Here the CDR3 DNA reads TGTGCCAGCAGGCCCCTTTTGAACACTGAAGCTTTCTTT. Its protein product is CASRPLLNTEAFF.

DNA for the CDR3: TGTGCCAGTAGTATAGATCCCGGGCCGTACAATGAGCAGTTCTTC. Encoded protein: CASSIDPGPYNEQFF. The chain is built from TRBV19 and TRBJ2-1; no reliable D call. Germline lookup yields CDR1 LNHDA and CDR2 SQIVND (reference sequence). V was cut by 0 bases and J by 4 bases, with 10 bases left in between. This CDR3 region has 15 residues.

Here the CDR3 DNA reads TGTGCCAGCAGTTCTAGCGGGAGACAATCCTACGAGCAGTACTTC. Amino acids: CASSSSGRQSYEQYF. The chain is built from TRBV28 and TRBJ2-7; 10 bases align to TRBD2. Per germline, CDR1 MDHEN and CDR2 SYDVKM. J lost 1 base, V lost 4 bases, and 4 bases had no gene match. This CDR3 spans 15 amino acids.

Here the CDR3 DNA reads TGTGCCTGGAGTCCTCCGAGCGGGAGCGGGTTGATGAGGACGGGCACAGATACGCAGTATTTT. Its translation is CAWSPPSGSGLMRTGTDTQYF. The gene calls are TRBV30 and TRBJ2-3; 8 bases map to TRBD2. The V and J ends lost 2 bases and 1 base, in that order; junction bases with no gene match: 23. Germline CDR1 reads GTSNPN; CDR2 reads SVGIG (reference sequence). CDR3 length: 21 amino acids.

This clone showed up just once. The J gene is TRBJ1-2, the V gene TRBV29-1; D is unresolved. The CDR3 runs 13 residues. Per germline, CDR1 SQVTM and CDR2 ANQGSEA. Trimming cost V 4 bases and J 7 bases, with 16 bases left between them. CDR3 DNA sequence: TGCAGCGTTGCAGGACCCCATTCGGCTGGCTACACCTTC. The encoded protein is CSVAGPHSAGYTF.

In this sample, this clone turned up a few times. This chain uses TRBV4-1 with TRBJ2-1; TRBD2 matches 10 bases. CDR1 is MGHRA, CDR2 YSYEKL, per germline. This CDR3 is 17 amino acids long. J was trimmed by 7 bases and V by 1 base; bases with no gene match: 10. In nucleotides, the CDR3 is TGCGCCAGCAGCCAAGCCCTAGCGGGAGCCACTTGGAATGAGCAGTTCTTC. It translates to CASSQALAGATWNEQFF.

The chain is built from TRBV21-1 and TRBJ1-2; the table's TRBD1 call for D was not verified on the DNA. TRBV21-1 represents a pseudogene. The CDR3 sequence is 15 residues long. The CDR3: CASSARDRGLLGYTF. Here the CDR3 DNA reads TGTGCCAGCAGCGCCCGGGACAGGGGACTTTTGGGCTACACCTTC.

The genes are TRBV19 and TRBJ2-1; 9 bases map to TRBD2. Germline V gene data show CDR1 as LNHDA and CDR2 as SQIVND (reference sequence). CDR3 size: 17 residues. V shed 5 bases, J shed 2 bases, and the junction held 10 bases outside the gene matches. CDR3 residues: CASSAQATSGPYNEQFF. DNA for the CDR3: TGTGCCAGTAGTGCCCAAGCTACTAGCGGGCCCTACAATGAGCAGTTCTTC.

On this clone itself: Compared with germline, one end of the junction differs, possibly owing to a read error. The CDR3 DNA reads as TGTGCTAGCAGGGAGTTGAACACCGGGGAGCTGTTTTTT. It specifies CASRELNTGELFF. V and J are TRBV7-7 and TRBJ2-2; D possibly matches TRBD1 or TRBD2 (5 bases each). In germline, CDR1 is SSHAT, CDR2 FNYEAQ (reference sequence). The CDR3 has 13 amino acids.

This chain uses TRBV7-9 with TRBJ2-1; D remains unclear. Germline V CDR1 and CDR2: SEHNR, FQNEAQ (reference sequence). The CDR3 sequence is 14 residues long. Trimming cost V 5 bases and J 5 bases, with 13 bases left between them. CDR3 bases: TGTGCCAGCAGCATAGGGCGAATAGACAATGAGCAGTTCTTC. It codes for CASSIGRIDNEQFF.

The chain employs TRBV6-6 and TRBJ2-3; 13 nucleotides match TRBD2. Germline V gives CDR1 MNHNY, CDR2 SVGAGI (reference sequence). The CDR3 length is 15 residues. V lost 4 bases, J lost 6 bases, and 4 bases stayed unmatched. The CDR3 here is CASSLLAGGTDTQYF. The CDR3 DNA follows: TGTGCCAGCAGTTTACTAGCGGGAGGGACCGATACGCAGTATTTT.

The chain carries TRBV6-5 and TRBJ2-7, with a possible D match to TRBD2 (5 bases). The V end was cut by 4 bases, the J end by 5 bases, with 9 bases between. This CDR3 comprises 12 residues. Germline V gene data show CDR1 as MNHEY and CDR2 as SVGAGI. The CDR3 region is CASSFDGDEQYF. CDR3 nucleotide sequence: TGTGCCAGCAGTTTTGACGGGGACGAGCAGTACTTC.

V is TRBV19 and J is TRBJ2-7, with D unresolved. V lost 8 bases to trimming and J lost 2 bases, with 4 bases between them. Germline V gives CDR1 LNHDA, CDR2 SQIVND (reference sequence). The CDR3 contains 10 residues. Here the CDR3 DNA reads TGTGCCAGTCCCCCCTACGAGCAGTACTTC. Its protein is CASPPYEQYF.

This chain uses TRBV19 with TRBJ1-3, with a possible D match to TRBD1 (5 bases). V shed 3 bases and J shed 0 bases, with 9 bases lying between them. This CDR3 is 15 amino acids long. Germline assignment: CDR1 LNHDA and CDR2 SQIVND (reference sequence). This CDR3 reads CASSMRQTSGNTIYF. Here the CDR3 DNA reads TGTGCCAGTAGTATGAGACAGACCTCTGGAAACACCATATATTTT. Using reference TRBV19 and TRBJ1-3 for the parts outside the CDR3, the full variable domain is DGGITQSPKYLFRKEGQNVTLSCEQNLNHDAMYWYRQDPGQGLRLIYYSQIVNDFQKGDIAEGYSVSREKKESFPLTVTSAQKNPTAFYLCASSMRQTSGNTIYFGEGSWLTVV.

Worth noting for this clone: One end of the junction does not line up with germline, which may come from a read error. The chain couples TRBV28 to TRBJ2-7; TRBD1 is a possible D gene (5 bases). The CDR3 loop spans 15 amino acids. Germline V lookup: CDR1 MDHEN, CDR2 SYDVKM. CDR3 loop: CASRLPGAASYEQYF. In DNA, the CDR3 is TGTGCCAGCCGTTTGCCTGGGGCAGCTTCCTACGAGCAGTACTTC.

The chain recombines TRBV7-8 with TRBJ2-3; the match to TRBD2 covers 14 bases. This CDR3 has 16 residues. The V gene end was trimmed by 3 bases and the J gene end by 5 bases; junction bases not matched to a gene: 4. The germline CDR1 and CDR2 sequences are SGHVS and FQNEAQ. The CDR3 loop is CASSFRLAGGGDTQYF. Here the CDR3 DNA reads TGTGCCAGCAGCTTCCGACTAGCGGGAGGGGGAGATACGCAGTATTTT.

The genes are TRBV19 and TRBJ2-1; 11 bases match TRBD2. The CDR3 contains 19 residues. Germline CDR1 is LNHDA and CDR2 is SQIVND (reference sequence). The V segment lost 5 bases and the J segment 4 bases; nucleotides outside the gene matches: 16. Here the CDR3 reads CASSGSLTSGRSWYNEQFF. For the CDR3, the DNA is TGTGCCAGTAGTGGGAGTCTCACTAGCGGGAGATCGTGGTACAATGAGCAGTTCTTC.

The chain has TRBV7-2 and TRBJ2-2; TRBD2 matches at 7 bases. V lost 1 base to trimming and J lost 3 bases; unmatched junction nucleotides: 2. The CDR3 runs 15 residues. Germline loops: CDR1 SGHTA, CDR2 FQGNSA. The CDR3 sequence is CASSLGGGYTGELFF. CDR3 bases: TGTGCCAGCAGCTTAGGGGGAGGGTACACCGGGGAGCTGTTTTTT.